This TCR beta chain was captured by sequencing in a study of T cells in Graves' hyperthyroidism and ophthalmopathy. Notes on the study in general: The model forecast ophthalmopathy, anticipating it by a median approximately 6.2 months before onset.

Amplification targeted TCR beta CDR3 regions from RNA transcripts. In the first-round RT-PCR of the TCR CDR3, the HTBI primer set was used. TCRdb reanalysed the multiplex PCR reads using MiXCR and keeps one entry per CDR3 protein. This sample has roughly 420,000 distinct CDR3 sequences, with approximately 14% found just once. This clonotype was detected ten times or more. Its antigen is unknown. The TCR sequence derives from a woman aged 18-29 years with Graves' hyperthyroidism. Sequences were obtained from blood.

CDR3 amino acids: CSARDKDRTVQETQYF. Written as DNA, the CDR3 is TGCAGTGCTAGAGATAAGGACAGGACCGTCCAAGAGACCCAGTACTTC. V usage is TRBV20-1 and J usage is TRBJ2-5, with 7 bases lining up with TRBD1. Germline CDR1 is DFQATT and CDR2 is SNEGSKA (reference sequence). The CDR3 is made up of 16 amino acids. Unmatched junction bases numbered 8, after V lost 0 bases and J lost 1 base.